This section outlines one T cell receptor beta chain sequence together with its context. Which antigen it targets is not known. No quality values exist for individual bases; no much larger clone is one base distant. The method behind the library was the immunoSEQ multiplex PCR assay. For the multiplex PCR, a mixture combining 60 forward primers for TCR Vbeta segments and 13 reverse primers for TCR Jbeta segments was used. Amplification of the CDR3 region of rearranged TCR beta genes was performed with a multiplex PCR assay on genomic DNA. Amplified TCR beta libraries were sequenced as 87-base-pair reads on the Illumina HiSeq System. From the authors' description of their analysis: A later analysis counted tens of millions of unique TCR beta chains across the 550 to 700 repertoires, and 10 million to 12 million of these chains were shared by at least two donors. A nearest-neighbor algorithm error-corrected the raw reads and collapsed the reads into unique sequences, merging closely related sequences to remove PCR and sequencing errors. V, D and J gene segments were assigned by aligning CDR3 sequences to IMGT reference sequences. Each retained sequence needed at least a six-nucleotide match to both a V gene segment and a J gene segment. A rearrangement counted as productive if the CDR3 had no stop codons and remained in frame with V and J, and every other rearrangement counted as non-productive. CDR3 was defined according to IMGT convention as the region running from the second conserved V-encoded cysteine to the conserved J-encoded phenylalanine. The earlier analysis of more than 450 of the donors excluded sequences that lacked an unambiguous match to a single V gene segment. In an earlier analysis of some 590 of the donors, a V segment was called functional when productive rearrangements were above 56.7%, and segregating when the standard deviation between donors exceeded 5%. A statistical classification framework was built to diagnose cytomegalovirus status from the catalog of TCR beta chain sequences. In a later analysis, TCR nucleotide sequences were compared against IMGT/GENE-DB human TR gene sequences so that V and J genes could be assigned. A later analysis assigned CDR3 sequences and most-parsimonious VDJ recombination scenarios with the TCRdist pipeline. In a later analysis, each TCR beta chain was defined by its CDR3 amino acid sequence together with its V-gene family, and reads without a unique V-gene family were excluded. A later analysis removed 550 to 700 highly shared, low-generation-probability nucleotide sequences to deal with suspected cross-contamination and a sequencing artifact. For each public chain, a later analysis derived a clonal expansion index from normalized ranks of inferred template counts within each repertoire. In a later analysis, generation probabilities were computed with a VDJ recombination model fitted to out-of-frame rearrangements, and the resulting probabilities were checked against IGoR. In a later analysis, hypergeometric tests were used to score TCR-TCR, TCR-HLA and TCR-CMV co-occurrence, with a repertoire-size bias correction applied to TCR pairs. A later analysis estimated false discovery rates by permuting HLA or CMV assignments 20 times. In a later analysis, co-occurring TCRs were grouped with DBSCAN, and TCRdist sequence similarity was added when clustering was performed within HLA-allele-positive subsets. For co-occurrence clustering, repertoires with fewer than 30,000 or more than 120,000 public chains were excluded, along with a handful of repertoires with anomalous nucleotide sharing. TCRdb limited this immuneACCESS table to in-frame rearrangements with V and J called. A share of clones is missing; checked studies link under half to unresolved V genes, and the rest is unexplained. The V and J calls and clone size are taken from that table; D and trimming were inferred from the DNA. This sample comprises over 150,000 clones, 75% to 85% of them detected only once. About 13% of the sample is taken by the ten largest.

The cohort comprised some 680 healthy bone marrow donors. At the time of sampling, every cohort member was nominally healthy, though immune exposures that went unrecorded were likely present. The donor tested CMV seropositive and was one of the 289 seropositive cohort members. Each donor provided a peripheral blood sample, and peripheral blood mononuclear cells were used for TCR beta sequencing. The Qiagen DNeasy Blood Extraction Kit was used to extract genomic DNA from the blood cell samples. The data derive from a study of cytomegalovirus exposure and HLA in healthy donors (dated by TCRdb to 2017 to 2019). Concerning the study at large: An earlier analysis of several hundred of the donors reported more than 250 Gb of sequence data and roughly 110 million unique TCR beta sequences from 150 million to 200 million T cells. Along with the roughly 670-subject first cohort, a separate validation cohort of over a hundred different subjects was used. Alongside the repertoire data, information on donor age, sex, ethnicity and CMV serostatus was compiled. The number of typed donors differed by locus: roughly 629-630 for A, B, C, DRB1 and DQB1; some 500 for DQA1; approximately 600 for DPA1; and roughly 470 for DPB1. The study profiled the T cell repertoires of around 700 subjects by immunosequencing and related them to cytomegalovirus serostatus. An earlier analysis of around 580 of the donors used high-throughput TCR beta sequencing to judge whether each TCR beta V gene segment behaved as functional or pseudogenic. All discovery cohort repertoires had been generated on a single sequencing platform. A later genetic analysis used genome-wide SNP genotypes for about 60% of the 666 donors, treating that subset as a discovery cohort. In a later analysis, previously published TCR beta repertoires from 666 donors were re-analyzed and high-resolution HLA genotyping was added so that TCR occurrence patterns could be studied. The study aimed to test whether signatures of past pathogen exposure could be identified by cataloging public T cell receptors. About 300 gigabases of sequencing data and around 87 million unique TCR sequences were included in an early release covering 550 to 650 HLA-typed donors. Among around 400 genotyped donors of the cohort, an average of around 220,000 unique TCR beta nucleotide sequences was sequenced per donor, of which about 20% were non-productive. Both class I and class II loci were covered by HLA typing, at four-digit resolution. Of the roughly 400 genotyped donors, 81% were placed in the genetic ancestry cluster associated with self-reported Caucasian donors. To predict cytomegalovirus infection status, the study brought together high-throughput TCR immunosequencing, statistical association of individual TCRs with disease status, and machine learning. Because of strong linkage in the cohort, roughly five DR-DQ haplotypes were treated as single units for association and clustering. The later analysis used no new phenotypic data to find candidate immune exposures, relying instead on TCR beta sequences and their occurrence across donors.

The paper's findings and limits, for the study overall: According to the authors, the approach could potentially be generalized to other disease states and immunological phenotypes. Roughly uniform sequencing depth across donors was assumed in presence/absence analyses, although this assumption may not hold. In a later analysis, about 16,000 TCR beta sequences were associated with specific HLA alleles at a false discovery rate of 0.05. Across donors, most TCR sequences were observed very rarely, whereas some public TCRs were present in many individuals. In this cohort, only TCR beta chains were sequenced, and detectable features were limited by the absence of alpha or paired-chain data. Compared with the roughly 670-donor mean, donors in an Asian-associated ancestry cluster had fewer N-insertions in productive TCRs, according to a later genetic analysis. In a later analysis, most CMV-associated TCR beta chains were found to appear HLA-restricted, with HLA associations seemingly driven largely by CMV exposure. The study gave a list of over 150 TCR beta chains associated with cytomegalovirus. The earlier analysis of approximately 540 of the donors excluded 15 to 20 rarely observed V segments, including chromosome 9 orphons, because counts were too low. Some IMGT-functional V segments, including TRBV6-2 and TRBV6-3, could not be distinguished by the 87-base-pair reads and were therefore excluded. In vitro tests confirmed that three of the cytomegalovirus-associated TCR beta chains recognize cytomegalovirus antigens. Broadly in line with IMGT annotations, most TCR beta V segments showed up in productive rearrangements about 87% or about 30% of the time in an earlier analysis of around 550 of the donors. In a later analysis, the rate of TCR association differed among HLA loci, with DRB1 alleles having the most associated TCRs and HLA-C alleles having the fewest. CMV serostatus was the only immune exposure information available for the cohort. The classifier was reported to diagnose cytomegalovirus status with high specificity and sensitivity in both the original and validation cohorts. Correlated functional status among segregating V segments might reflect linkage disequilibrium, but an unknown experimental factor could not be ruled out. Because HLA typing was unavailable for some donors at each locus, only the typed subset was used in association tests. In a later analysis, HLA-associated TCR beta chains showed more clonal expansion and lower generation probabilities than non-associated chains that were equally common. A further reported finding was that TCR beta sequences accurately predicted the HLA-A and HLA-B alleles for most subjects in the first cohort. According to a later analysis, parvovirus B19, influenza, CMV and Epstein-Barr virus appeared linked to several top co-occurrence clusters. In a later genetic analysis, a missense DCLRE1C variant was associated with V-gene and J-gene trimming of TCR beta chains, and the association was replicated in an independent cohort. When HLA alleles, especially DR and DQ, strongly co-occurred, attributing TCR associations to individual alleles was difficult. A cluster of highly shared sequence variants was judged likely to be a technical artifact of the sequencing pipeline.

V is shortened by 2 bases, J by 8 bases, and the region joining them spans 14 bases. Looking up the germline V gene yields CDR1 SGHTS and CDR2 YDEGEE. The CDR3 starts with the cysteine, ends with the phenylalanine, and has 15 residues. Just the 45-base CDR3 DNA is kept, in frame starting at base 1. The chain uses TRBV5-8 and TRBJ1-6, and possibly TRBD1, on 5 matching bases. This TCR came from a woman in her forties or fifties in good health and CMV-seropositive. Sequencing input: PBMCs. The CDR3 sequence is CASSFSGWGDSPLHF. The DNA sequence is TGTGCCAGCAGCTTTAGCGGTTGGGGCGATTCACCCCTCCACTTT.